The 21 T cell receptor beta chains listed next were all sequenced from one sample in a study of cytomegalovirus exposure and HLA in healthy donors. The PCR made use of 60 Vbeta and 13 Jbeta primers. Produced via immunoSEQ multiplex PCR; TCRdb's table is partial and in-frame only. The table lists around 170,000 clones, 81% of them singletons, with 1.3% in the top ten. The specimen was PBMCs. The receptors derive from a man in his forties or fifties in good health and CMV-seropositive.

V gene TRBV5-1 combines with J gene TRBJ1-6; possibly TRBD1 for D (6 bases). The germline V and J ends were trimmed by 4 bases and 10 bases, with 15 bases remaining between them. There are 14 residues in the CDR3. Germline values: CDR1 SGHRS, CDR2 YFSETQ. CDR3 sequence reads: CASSLDRGKSPLHF. In nucleotides, the CDR3 is TGCGCCAGCAGCCTGGACAGAGGGAAATCACCCCTCCACTTT.

The chain recombines TRBV28 with TRBJ1-2; TRBD1 matches at 9 bases. This CDR3 contains 15 residues. J was trimmed by 3 bases and V by 6 bases; bases with no gene match: 8. Germline assignment: CDR1 MDHEN and CDR2 SYDVKM. CDR3 nucleotide sequence: TGTGCCAGCAGGACGGGACAGGGCAGACACTATGGCTACACCTTC. As protein: CASRTGQGRHYGYTF.

The chain joins TRBV4-1 to TRBJ2-3; D perhaps matches TRBD1 (5 bases). In germline, CDR1 is MGHRA, CDR2 YSYEKL. The CDR3 consists of 14 residues. The ends were cut back, 3 bases at V and 0 bases at J, with 7 bases in the middle. The CDR3, as DNA: TGCGCCAGCAGCCACAGACAGAGCACAGATACGCAGTATTTT. It translates to CASSHRQSTDTQYF.

The chain joins TRBV7-2 to TRBJ1-4; the match to TRBD1 covers 8 bases. J lost 4 bases, V lost 0 bases, and 16 bases had no gene match. CDR3 size: 20 residues. CDR1 and CDR2 (germline): SGHTA, FQGNSA. The CDR3 bases are TGTGCCAGCAGCTTAGCCCTGGGAGGCCGAGGACAGGGCATTAATGAAAAACTGTTTTTT. This codes for CASSLALGGRGQGINEKLFF. Drawing the rest from reference TRBV7-2 and TRBJ1-4, the complete variable domain is GAGVSQSPSNKVTEKGKDVELRCDPISGHTALYWYRQSLGQGLEFLIYFQGNSAPDKSGLPSDRFSAERTGGSVSTLTIQRTQQEDSAVYLCASSLALGGRGQGINEKLFFGSGTQLSVL.

The V gene is TRBV28, the J gene TRBJ1-1; possibly TRBD1 for D (5 bases). The CDR3 is made up of 16 amino acids. Germline V gene lookup returns CDR1 MDHEN and CDR2 SYDVKM. Deletions cut 2 bases from V and 1 base from J, with 14 bases between. For the CDR3, the DNA is TGTGCCAGCAGTTTAAGGACGGGCGGGGGGAACACTGAAGCTTTCTTT. It yields the protein CASSLRTGGGNTEAFF. The whole variable domain, remainder taken from reference TRBV28 and TRBJ1-1, is DVKVTQSSRYLVKRTGEKVFLECVQDMDHENMFWYRQDPGLGLRLIYFSYDVKMKEKGDIPEGYSVSREKKERFSLILESASTNQTSMYLCASSLRTGGGNTEAFFGQGTRLTVV.

This clone was observed a single time. The chain couples TRBV4-1 to TRBJ2-2; 9 nucleotides agree with TRBD2. Germline V gene data show CDR1 as MGHRA and CDR2 as YSYEKL. Trimming removed 2 bases from V and 5 bases from J; junction bases left unmatched: 0. The CDR3 loop spans 14 amino acids. CDR3 sequence reads: CASSQLAGTGELFF. CDR3 coding DNA: TGCGCCAGCAGCCAACTAGCGGGGACCGGGGAGCTGTTTTTT.

Concerning this clone itself: The sample has other DNA sequences that encode this CDR3 too. The rearrangement links TRBV28 to TRBJ1-1; D possibly corresponds to TRBD1 (5 bases). The ends were cut back, 4 bases at V and 1 base at J, with 10 bases in the middle. The CDR3 runs 14 residues. Germline CDR1 is MDHEN and CDR2 is SYDVKM. The CDR3 DNA is TGTGCCAGCAGTTCACCCGGACAGAACACTGAAGCTTTCTTT. Translation: CASSSPGQNTEAFF.

This clone was recorded only once. The chain couples TRBV29-1 to TRBJ2-1; the D gene is possibly TRBD1 (5 bases). The CDR3 sequence is 11 residues long. Germline CDR1 and CDR2: SQVTM and ANQGSEA. Trimming pared 6 bases from V and 6 bases from J, leaving 9 bases between. The CDR3 reads CSVRQSNEQFF. The CDR3 nucleotides read TGCAGCGTCAGACAGTCCAATGAGCAGTTCTTC.

The chain carries TRBV7-3 and TRBJ2-2, with D perhaps matching TRBD1 (6 bases). CDR3 length: 15 residues. Trimming stripped 3 bases from V and 3 bases from J, with 11 bases between. Germline V gene lookup returns CDR1 SGHTA and CDR2 FQGTGA. CDR3 nucleotides: TGTGCCAGCAGCTTGAGGCAGGGGCACACCGGGGAGCTGTTTTTT. This encodes CASSLRQGHTGELFF.

The chain combines TRBV30 with TRBJ2-7, with D possibly TRBD1 on 5 matching bases. With 3 bases removed from V and 2 bases from J, the gap between germline ends came to 5 bases. Germline CDR1 is GTSNPN and CDR2 is SVGIG (reference sequence). This CDR3 has 11 residues. CDR3 protein: CAWRQAYEQYF. The CDR3 DNA is TGTGCCTGGAGACAGGCCTACGAGCAGTACTTC.

The genes are TRBV5-1 and TRBJ2-1, with D tentatively TRBD2 (6 bases). Germline V lookup: CDR1 SGHRS, CDR2 YFSETQ. The length of the CDR3 is 12 residues. V lost 4 bases to trimming and J lost 9 bases, with 11 bases between them. CDR3 sequence: CASSPGSFEQFF. DNA of the CDR3: TGCGCCAGCAGCCCCGGGAGTTTTGAGCAGTTCTTC.

This clone was counted once. V is TRBV4-1 and J is TRBJ1-4; D unresolved. Germline-derived CDR1 and CDR2 are MGHRA and YSYEKL. Between the trimmed V and J ends, which lost 0 bases and 0 bases, there was a span of 8 bases. The CDR3 is 16 amino acids. The CDR3 loop is CASSQDPQATNEKLFF. The CDR3 coding sequence is TGCGCCAGCAGCCAAGACCCGCAGGCAACTAATGAAAAACTGTTTTTT.

The chain is built from TRBV18 and TRBJ1-5; TRBD1 aligns across 10 bases. CDR3 length: 16 residues. CDR1 and CDR2 from the germline V gene are KGHSH and LQKENI. V shed 2 bases and J 6 bases; nucleotides not matched to a gene: 7. CDR3 sequence (DNA): TGTGCCAGCTCACCATACCGGGACAGGGGTTCTCAGCCCCAGCATTTT. This codes for CASSPYRDRGSQPQHF.

The CDR3: CASTRGQYSSYNSPLHF. DNA of the CDR3: TGTGCCAGCACCCGGGGACAGTATAGCTCCTATAATTCACCCCTCCACTTT. This rearrangement joins TRBV27 to TRBJ1-6; TRBD1 matches 7 bases. Germline V CDR1 and CDR2: MNHEY, SMNVEV (reference sequence). The CDR3 contains 17 residues. V was clipped by 7 bases and J by 0 bases; unmatched bases: 9.

The J gene is TRBJ1-1, the V gene TRBV10-2, with D possibly matching TRBD1 (6 bases). This CDR3 is 12 amino acids long. Germline V gene sequence: CDR1 WSHSY, CDR2 SAAADI. With 8 bases removed from V and 3 bases from J, the gap between germline ends came to 10 bases. The CDR3 reads CASQTGYTEAFF. Here the CDR3 DNA reads TGCGCCAGCCAAACAGGGTACACTGAAGCTTTCTTT.

This clone was found once. The rearrangement uses TRBV7-2 and TRBJ2-1; 16 nucleotides match TRBD2. The CDR3 runs to 17 residues. Germline lookup yields CDR1 SGHTA and CDR2 FQGNSA. Trimming removed 4 bases from V and 4 bases from J; junction bases left unmatched: 4. The CDR3 DNA sequence: TGTGCCAGCAGCTGGGGACTAGCGGGAGGGAGTTACAATGAGCAGTTCTTC. Translation gives CASSWGLAGGSYNEQFF.

J is TRBJ1-2 and V is TRBV6-8, with D tentatively TRBD1 (6 bases). Germline V CDR1 and CDR2: MNHGY, SAAAGT. The length of the CDR3 is 15 residues. The V and J ends lost 3 bases and 5 bases respectively, with 16 bases between them. The CDR3 loop is CASSYIQGKHYGYTF. The DNA of the CDR3 is TGTGCCAGCAGTTATATCCAGGGGAAGCATTATGGCTACACCTTC.

This sequence joins TRBV5-1 and TRBJ1-1; no clear D. V lost 0 bases, J lost 4 bases, and 4 bases lay in between. The CDR3 contains 12 residues. Per the germline V gene, CDR1 is SGHRS and CDR2 is YFSETQ. The CDR3 DNA reads TGCGCCAGCAGCTTGGCCAGCACTGAAGCTTTCTTT. It encodes CASSLASTEAFF.

The chain employs TRBV27 and TRBJ2-7; no definite D call. The germline CDR1 and CDR2 sequences are MNHEY and SMNVEV (reference sequence). Trimming stripped 3 bases from V and 5 bases from J, with 14 bases between. This CDR3 comprises 14 residues. The CDR3 DNA sequence: TGTGCCAGCAGTTTCAAGCCCCCTCCTCACGAGCAGTACTTC. It encodes CASSFKPPPHEQYF.

The J gene is TRBJ1-1, the V gene TRBV4-2, with 7 bases fitting TRBD1. The CDR3 sequence is 14 residues long. The V segment lost 3 bases and the J segment 2 bases; nucleotides outside the gene matches: 3. CDR1 and CDR2 (germline): LGHNA, YNFKEQ. As DNA, the CDR3 is TGTGCCAGCAGCCACGCAGGGGGAAACACTGAAGCTTTCTTT. This translates into CASSHAGGNTEAFF.

The CDR3 is CASSYSPLGGAQHF. Here the CDR3 DNA reads TGTGCCAGCAGTTACTCACCCTTGGGAGGCGCCCAGCATTTT. This chain uses TRBV6-6 with TRBJ1-5; D gene uncertain. Deletions cut 0 bases from V and 11 bases from J, with 14 bases between. Germline CDR1 reads MNHNY; CDR2 reads SVGAGI (reference sequence). The CDR3 sequence is 14 residues long.